This is a list of T cell receptor beta chains from one sample in a study of technical replicates of blood from several donors. Data came from immunoSEQ multiplex PCR; TCRdb stores just in-frame clones and leaves some out. This sample carries about 70,000 clones, roughly 96% of them seen once, and the ten largest clones take approximately 0.21%. Sequences were obtained from T cells isolated from PBMCs. These receptors were taken from a human donor in good health. The CDR3 runs from the conserved cysteine through the conserved F or W. The D gene is left open where the match is weak. The size entry is marked missing in some rows and otherwise reads once, few, many or a size class.

d_call: -
clone_size: -
v_call: TRBV12-2
j_call: TRBJ1-5
cdr3_aa: CASRLVWAGANQPQHF
cdr3_nt: TGTGCAAGTCGCTTAGTGTGGGCAGGGGCAAATCAGCCCCAGCATTTT

d_call: TRBD1
clone_size: -
v_call: TRBV2
j_call: TRBJ1-5
cdr3_aa: CASGQGMGNQPQHF
cdr3_nt: TGTGCCAGCGGACAGGGGATGGGCAATCAGCCCCAGCATTTT

d_call: -
clone_size: -
v_call: TRBV18
j_call: TRBJ2-7
cdr3_aa: CASSPPGRGGGNEQYF
cdr3_nt: TGTGCCAGCTCACCACCGGGGCGCGGAGGGGGCAACGAGCAGTACTTC

d_call: TRBD2
clone_size: -
v_call: TRBV7-6
j_call: TRBJ2-1
cdr3_aa: CASSLTSGAINEQFF
cdr3_nt: TGTGCCAGCAGCTTGACTAGCGGCGCGATCAATGAGCAGTTCTTC

d_call: TRBD2
clone_size: -
v_call: TRBV9
j_call: TRBJ2-1
cdr3_aa: CASSELAGGGEQFF
cdr3_nt: TGTGCCAGCAGCGAACTAGCGGGGGGTGGTGAGCAGTTCTTC

d_call: TRBD1
clone_size: once
v_call: TRBV18
j_call: TRBJ1-4
cdr3_aa: CASSTGTGRNEKLFF
cdr3_nt: TGTGCCAGCTCAACCGGGACAGGGAGAAATGAAAAACTGTTTTTT

d_call: TRBD1
clone_size: -
v_call: TRBV5-1
j_call: TRBJ2-7
cdr3_aa: CASSPGQDIYEQYF
cdr3_nt: TGCGCCAGCAGCCCGGGACAGGACATCTACGAGCAGTACTTC

d_call: TRBD1
clone_size: -
v_call: TRBV10-3
j_call: TRBJ1-2
cdr3_aa: CAISERQGAGYGYTF
cdr3_nt: TGTGCCATCAGTGAAAGACAGGGGGCGGGGTATGGCTACACCTTC

d_call: -
clone_size: -
v_call: TRBV6-4
j_call: TRBJ2-1
cdr3_aa: CASSDGGDEQFF
cdr3_nt: TGTGCCAGCAGTGACGGGGGCGATGAGCAGTTCTTC

d_call: TRBD1
clone_size: once
v_call: TRBV6-1
j_call: TRBJ2-1
cdr3_aa: CASSDRAGTGDLSYNEQFF
cdr3_nt: TGTGCCAGCAGTGACCGGGCCGGGACAGGGGACCTCTCCTACAATGAGCAGTTCTTC

d_call: TRBD1
clone_size: -
v_call: TRBV15
j_call: TRBJ1-2
cdr3_aa: CATSGGDRVEYGYTF
cdr3_nt: TGTGCCACCAGCGGGGGGGACAGGGTTGAATATGGCTACACCTTC

d_call: -
clone_size: -
v_call: TRBV5-1
j_call: TRBJ2-1
cdr3_aa: CASSLGARSYNEQFF
cdr3_nt: TGCGCCAGCAGCTTGGGGGCTCGCTCCTACAATGAGCAGTTCTTC

d_call: -
clone_size: -
v_call: TRBV5-6
j_call: TRBJ2-3
cdr3_aa: CASSSRGADTQYF
cdr3_nt: TGTGCCAGCAGCTCCCGGGGAGCAGATACGCAGTATTTT

d_call: TRBD1
clone_size: -
v_call: TRBV18
j_call: TRBJ2-1
cdr3_aa: CASTRQGALDEQFF
cdr3_nt: TGTGCCAGCACAAGACAGGGGGCTTTGGATGAGCAGTTCTTC

d_call: -
clone_size: -
v_call: TRBV9
j_call: TRBJ1-2
cdr3_aa: CASSVAGIEDYGYTF
cdr3_nt: TGTGCCAGCAGCGTAGCAGGGATCGAGGACTATGGCTACACCTTC

d_call: TRBD2
clone_size: -
v_call: TRBV7-8
j_call: TRBJ2-4
cdr3_aa: CASSLREGLAGAKNIQYF
cdr3_nt: TGTGCCAGCAGCTTACGGGAGGGACTAGCGGGAGCCAAAAACATTCAGTACTTC

d_call: TRBD2
clone_size: -
v_call: TRBV11-2
j_call: TRBJ2-7
cdr3_aa: CASSGLRLAGSYEQYF
cdr3_nt: TGTGCCAGCAGCGGACTACGACTAGCGGGGTCCTACGAGCAGTACTTC

d_call: -
clone_size: once
v_call: TRBV11-2
j_call: TRBJ2-3
cdr3_aa: CASSLGRSSDTQYF
cdr3_nt: TGTGCCAGCAGCTTGGGCAGGTCATCAGATACGCAGTATTTT

d_call: -
clone_size: -
v_call: TRBV9
j_call: TRBJ1-1
cdr3_aa: CASSVAGATANTEAFF
cdr3_nt: TGTGCCAGCAGCGTAGCTGGGGCGACGGCGAACACTGAAGCTTTCTTT

d_call: -
clone_size: -
v_call: TRBV19
j_call: TRBJ2-1
cdr3_aa: CASSIVPLADEQFF
cdr3_nt: TGTGCCAGTAGTATAGTTCCACTAGCCGATGAGCAGTTCTTC

d_call: TRBD2
clone_size: -
v_call: TRBV6-1
j_call: TRBJ2-2
cdr3_aa: CASRPAGGPGELFF
cdr3_nt: TGTGCCAGCAGACCAGCGGGGGGGCCCGGGGAGCTGTTTTTT

d_call: -
clone_size: -
v_call: TRBV6-6
j_call: TRBJ2-2
cdr3_aa: CASGAAGELFF
cdr3_nt: TGTGCCAGCGGGGCGGCCGGGGAGCTGTTTTTT

d_call: -
clone_size: -
v_call: TRBV18
j_call: TRBJ2-3
cdr3_aa: CASSTGRADTQYF
cdr3_nt: TGTGCCAGCTCGACGGGTCGAGCAGATACGCAGTATTTT

d_call: -
clone_size: -
v_call: TRBV18
j_call: TRBJ2-7
cdr3_aa: CASSPNGDEQYF
cdr3_nt: TGTGCCAGCTCACCAAACGGGGACGAGCAGTACTTC

d_call: TRBD2
clone_size: -
v_call: TRBV28
j_call: TRBJ2-1
cdr3_aa: CASSWAGGKDEQFF
cdr3_nt: TGTGCCAGCAGTTGGGCGGGGGGGAAGGATGAGCAGTTCTTC

d_call: TRBD1
clone_size: -
v_call: TRBV19
j_call: TRBJ2-3
cdr3_aa: CASSTRQGPDTQYF
cdr3_nt: TGTGCCAGTAGTACCCGACAGGGTCCAGATACGCAGTATTTT

d_call: -
clone_size: -
v_call: TRBV6-5
j_call: TRBJ1-1
cdr3_aa: CASSYHAGIVPEAFF
cdr3_nt: TGTGCCAGCAGTTACCACGCAGGGATAGTACCTGAAGCTTTCTTT

d_call: -
clone_size: -
v_call: TRBV6-1
j_call: TRBJ2-7
cdr3_aa: CASSRTSRGTYF
cdr3_nt: TGTGCCAGCAGTCGGACTAGCAGGGGGACGTACTTC

d_call: TRBD1
clone_size: -
v_call: TRBV28
j_call: TRBJ1-2
cdr3_aa: CASSFSPGQGNYGYTF
cdr3_nt: TGTGCCAGCAGTTTCTCCCCGGGACAGGGGAACTATGGCTACACCTTC

d_call: TRBD2
clone_size: -
v_call: TRBV29-1
j_call: TRBJ2-5
cdr3_aa: CSVAFSAGGETQYF
cdr3_nt: TGCAGCGTTGCTTTCTCGGCGGGAGGGGAGACCCAGTACTTC

d_call: -
clone_size: -
v_call: TRBV6-1
j_call: TRBJ2-5
cdr3_aa: CASSEVGHRETQYF
cdr3_nt: TGTGCCAGCAGTGAAGTGGGACACCGGGAGACCCAGTACTTC

d_call: TRBD2
clone_size: -
v_call: TRBV4-1
j_call: TRBJ2-7
cdr3_aa: CASSHGTSGSYEQYF
cdr3_nt: TGCGCCAGCAGCCATGGGACTAGCGGCTCCTACGAGCAGTACTTC

d_call: -
clone_size: -
v_call: TRBV30
j_call: TRBJ2-3
cdr3_aa: CAWSLGTSGPTDTQYF
cdr3_nt: TGTGCCTGGAGCCTGGGTACTTCAGGTCCTACGGATACGCAGTATTTT

d_call: -
clone_size: -
v_call: TRBV5-4
j_call: TRBJ2-7
cdr3_aa: CASTAGDFEQYF
cdr3_nt: TGTGCCAGCACCGCTGGGGACTTCGAGCAGTACTTC

d_call: -
clone_size: -
v_call: TRBV9
j_call: TRBJ1-6
cdr3_aa: CASSARTDNNSPLHF
cdr3_nt: TGTGCCAGCAGCGCCCGGACAGACAATAATTCACCCCTCCACTTT

d_call: -
clone_size: -
v_call: TRBV4-1
j_call: TRBJ2-2
cdr3_aa: CASSPKRDSPFGELFF
cdr3_nt: TGCGCCAGCAGCCCAAAACGGGACTCTCCGTTCGGGGAGCTGTTTTTT

d_call: -
clone_size: -
v_call: TRBV6-6
j_call: TRBJ2-5
cdr3_aa: CASSRGQETQYF
cdr3_nt: TGTGCCAGCAGCCGCGGCCAAGAGACCCAGTACTTC

d_call: -
clone_size: -
v_call: TRBV11-3
j_call: TRBJ2-7
cdr3_aa: CASSSLWTEDYEQYF
cdr3_nt: TGTGCCAGCAGCTCCCTTTGGACAGAGGACTACGAGCAGTACTTC

d_call: -
clone_size: once
v_call: TRBV29-1
j_call: TRBJ2-7
cdr3_aa: CSVVLWGDEQYF
cdr3_nt: TGCAGCGTTGTACTTTGGGGGGACGAGCAGTACTTC

d_call: -
clone_size: -
v_call: TRBV30
j_call: TRBJ1-3
cdr3_aa: CAWNRNSGNTIYF
cdr3_nt: TGTGCCTGGAACAGGAACTCTGGAAACACCATATATTTT

d_call: TRBD1
clone_size: -
v_call: TRBV2
j_call: TRBJ2-7
cdr3_aa: CASSEDRAAASYEQYF
cdr3_nt: TGTGCCAGCAGTGAGGACAGGGCTGCCGCATCCTACGAGCAGTACTTC

d_call: -
clone_size: -
v_call: TRBV7-9
j_call: TRBJ1-2
cdr3_aa: CASSLENRYGYTF
cdr3_nt: TGTGCCAGCAGCTTAGAGAACAGGTATGGCTACACCTTC

d_call: -
clone_size: -
v_call: TRBV25-1
j_call: TRBJ2-3
cdr3_aa: CASTPGTDTQYF
cdr3_nt: TGTGCCAGCACCCCGGGCACAGATACGCAGTATTTT

d_call: TRBD1
clone_size: -
v_call: TRBV28
j_call: TRBJ2-5
cdr3_aa: CASSYPNLWRQGARETQYF
cdr3_nt: TGTGCCAGCAGTTACCCTAACTTGTGGCGACAGGGGGCGCGAGAGACCCAGTACTTC

d_call: TRBD1
clone_size: -
v_call: TRBV7-2
j_call: TRBJ1-5
cdr3_aa: CASSLGTGNQPQHF
cdr3_nt: TGTGCCAGCAGCCTCGGGACAGGTAATCAGCCCCAGCATTTT

d_call: -
clone_size: -
v_call: TRBV30
j_call: TRBJ1-1
cdr3_aa: CAWSLGAGGTEAFF
cdr3_nt: TGTGCCTGGAGTCTAGGGGCAGGTGGGACTGAAGCTTTCTTT

d_call: -
clone_size: -
v_call: TRBV29-1
j_call: TRBJ2-7
cdr3_aa: CSVVLPTYEQYF
cdr3_nt: TGCAGCGTTGTGCTACCCACCTACGAGCAGTACTTC

d_call: TRBD1
clone_size: -
v_call: TRBV5-1
j_call: TRBJ2-5
cdr3_aa: CASSLFWTGGRETQYF
cdr3_nt: TGCGCCAGCAGCTTGTTCTGGACAGGGGGGAGAGAGACCCAGTACTTC

d_call: -
clone_size: -
v_call: TRBV9
j_call: TRBJ1-1
cdr3_aa: CASSVRPGAGTEAFF
cdr3_nt: TGTGCCAGCAGCGTACGGCCAGGGGCGGGCACTGAAGCTTTCTTT

d_call: -
clone_size: once
v_call: TRBV6-4
j_call: TRBJ1-4
cdr3_aa: CASSRDTAINEKLFF
cdr3_nt: TGTGCCAGCAGTCGCGACACTGCTATTAATGAAAAACTGTTTTTT

d_call: TRBD1
clone_size: -
v_call: TRBV19
j_call: TRBJ2-2
cdr3_aa: CASTSTGSTGELFF
cdr3_nt: TGTGCCAGTACCTCGACAGGGTCCACCGGGGAGCTGTTTTTT

d_call: -
clone_size: -
v_call: TRBV6-5
j_call: TRBJ1-1
cdr3_aa: CASRDFNTEAFF
cdr3_nt: TGTGCCAGCAGGGACTTTAACACTGAAGCTTTCTTT

d_call: -
clone_size: once
v_call: TRBV25-1
j_call: TRBJ2-3
cdr3_aa: CASSSTPGQGQRDTQYF
cdr3_nt: TGTGCCAGCAGTTCTACACCAGGCCAGGGGCAAAGAGATACGCAGTATTTT

d_call: -
clone_size: -
v_call: TRBV29-1
j_call: TRBJ1-2
cdr3_aa: CSVDLLEGFGYTF
cdr3_nt: TGCAGCGTTGATCTTTTGGAGGGGTTTGGCTACACCTTC

d_call: -
clone_size: -
v_call: TRBV4-1
j_call: TRBJ1-2
cdr3_aa: CASSQVSPSYGYTF
cdr3_nt: TGCGCCAGCAGCCAAGTAAGCCCATCCTATGGCTACACCTTC

d_call: TRBD1
clone_size: -
v_call: TRBV12-5
j_call: TRBJ1-5
cdr3_aa: CASGLVTKQDRVDQPQHF
cdr3_nt: TGTGCTAGTGGTTTGGTGACCAAACAGGACAGGGTCGATCAGCCCCAGCATTTT

d_call: -
clone_size: -
v_call: TRBV5-8
j_call: TRBJ2-7
cdr3_aa: CASSLVGSSYEQYF
cdr3_nt: TGTGCCAGCAGCTTGGTGGGGAGCTCCTACGAGCAGTACTTC

d_call: TRBD1
clone_size: -
v_call: TRBV6-5
j_call: TRBJ1-2
cdr3_aa: CASSYRSGQGSSF
cdr3_nt: TGTGCCAGCAGTTATCGTTCGGGACAGGGTTCTAGCTTC

d_call: -
clone_size: -
v_call: TRBV20-1
j_call: TRBJ2-7
cdr3_aa: CSLSSYEQYF
cdr3_nt: TGCAGCCTAAGCTCCTACGAGCAGTACTTC